Sequencing of this TCR beta chain was carried out in a study of blood T cell repertoires in COVID-19. Study-wide context: T cells, B-cell-depleted T cells, or PBMCs provided the cDNA or gDNA that served as material.

This table comes from immunoSEQ multiplex PCR, and its TCRdb copy is limited to in-frame clones, with some not included. The sample shows 98,000 or so clones, less than 75% of them seen only once. This CDR3 comprises 15 residues. V lost 6 bases and J lost 4; bases outside the gene matches: 11. Germline V lookup: CDR1 MNHEY, CDR2 SVGAGI. The source of this sequence is a woman between 35 and 50 years old with acute or convalescent COVID-19. V is TRBV6-5 and J is TRBJ1-1; the match to TRBD1 covers 7 bases. Sequencing was performed on peripheral blood. CDR3: CASSVGRAGGTEAFF. CDR3 sequence (DNA): TGTGCCAGCAGCGTCGGACGAGCAGGGGGCACTGAAGCTTTCTTT.